This TCR beta chain was identified during a study of T-cell reconstitution after alpha-beta-depleted transplantation in children. A library of TCRbeta sequences, prepared with unique molecular identifiers, was generated. MiXCR, applied by TCRdb to the PCR reads, yields one record per CDR3 protein. The sample contains about 580,000 distinct CDR3 sequences, 20% to 25% of which appear only once. Study-wide points: Surviving recipient T cells and thymic progenitors accounted for the high day-60 TCRbeta diversity observed in some patients. Expanded graft clones numbering several hundred reportedly gave rise to alpha-beta T cells about two months after transplant. Newly made T cells mostly supplied T-cell counts and diversity one year after transplant.

This clonotype was counted at least ten times. What it binds is unknown. V lost 6 bases and J 9 bases, leaving 24 bases between the germline ends. Germline V gene data show CDR1 as DFQATT and CDR2 as SNEGSKA (reference sequence). The length of the CDR3 is 15 residues. The sample here was PBMCs, mostly from graft donor cells, taken 360 days after TCRalphabeta/CD19-depleted stem cell transplant. This clonotype originated in a boy less than two years old who had a stem cell transplant for acute myeloid leukemia, so the T cells may come from the graft donor. The chain is built from TRBV20-1 and TRBJ2-1; D is possibly TRBD1 or TRBD2 (6 bases each). The CDR3 DNA reads TGCAGTGCCCGAGGGGGGAGTGTTTACTCGGGTGAGCAGTTCTTC. Protein: CSARGGSVYSGEQFF.